This T cell receptor beta chain was recorded in a study of OX40 agonist ivuxolimab in advanced cancers. Whole-study context: Every 2 weeks, patients received ivuxolimab intravenously, dosed at 0.01 to 10 mg/kg. Study-wide results and limits: Expanded clones tended on average to be more numerous among CD8+ T cells than CD4+. Not determined was the antigen specificity of the expanded peripheral T cells.

The protocol was immunoSEQ multiplex PCR, while the TCRdb copy is restricted to in-frame clones and leaves out a portion. The sample records some 30,000 clones, 70% to 90% being singletons. The CDR3 has 14 amino acids. Germline V gene data show CDR1 as SGHDT and CDR2 as YYEEEE. V was clipped by 3 bases and J by 6 bases, with 14 bases between them. As regards this clone: What it recognizes is unknown.

V and J are TRBV5-6 and TRBJ2-3; a possible D gene is TRBD1 (5 bases). This clonotype was obtained from an adult with an advanced solid tumor such as melanoma, head and neck, liver or kidney cancer. Sequencing used CD4+ or CD8+ T cells sorted from blood, obtained in a trial of the OX40 agonist ivuxolimab. The CDR3 DNA sequence: TGTGCCAGCAGCTATCCGCCAGGGTCCGATACGCAGTATTTT. This codes for CASSYPPGSDTQYF.